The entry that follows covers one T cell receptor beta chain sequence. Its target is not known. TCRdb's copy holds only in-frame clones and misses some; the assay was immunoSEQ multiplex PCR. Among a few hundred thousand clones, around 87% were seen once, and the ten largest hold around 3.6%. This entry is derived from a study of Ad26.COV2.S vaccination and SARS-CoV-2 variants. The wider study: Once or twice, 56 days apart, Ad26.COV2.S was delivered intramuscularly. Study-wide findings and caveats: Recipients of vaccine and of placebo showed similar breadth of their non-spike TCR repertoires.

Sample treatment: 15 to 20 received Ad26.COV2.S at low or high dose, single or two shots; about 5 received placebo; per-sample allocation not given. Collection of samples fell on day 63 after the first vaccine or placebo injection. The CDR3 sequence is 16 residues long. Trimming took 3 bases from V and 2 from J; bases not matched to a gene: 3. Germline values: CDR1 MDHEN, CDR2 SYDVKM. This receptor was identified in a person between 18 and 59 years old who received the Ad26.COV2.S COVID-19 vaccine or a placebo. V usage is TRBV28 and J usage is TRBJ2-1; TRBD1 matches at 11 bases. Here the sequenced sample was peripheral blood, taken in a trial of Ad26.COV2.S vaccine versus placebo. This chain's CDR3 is CASSLGQGETYNEQFF. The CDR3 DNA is TGTGCCAGCAGTTTGGGACAGGGGGAGACCTACAATGAGCAGTTCTTC.